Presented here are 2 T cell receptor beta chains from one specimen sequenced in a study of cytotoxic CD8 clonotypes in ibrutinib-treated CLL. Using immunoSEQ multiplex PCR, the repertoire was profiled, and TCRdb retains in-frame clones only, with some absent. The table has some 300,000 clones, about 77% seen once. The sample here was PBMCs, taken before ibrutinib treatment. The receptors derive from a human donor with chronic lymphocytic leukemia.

This chain's CDR3 is CASSSRRNQPQHF. CDR3 nucleotide sequence: TGTGCCAGCAGTTCCCGACGAAATCAGCCCCAGCATTTT. V and J are TRBV6-5 and TRBJ1-5; D call uncertain. The CDR3 consists of 13 residues. The germline V gene encodes CDR1 MNHEY and CDR2 SVGAGI. Trimming removed 4 bases at V and 4 bases at J, with 8 bases between.

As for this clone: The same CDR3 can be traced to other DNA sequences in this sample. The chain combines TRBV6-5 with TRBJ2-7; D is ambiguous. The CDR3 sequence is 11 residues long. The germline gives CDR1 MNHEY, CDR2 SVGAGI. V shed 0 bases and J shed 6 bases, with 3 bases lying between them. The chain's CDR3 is CASSYSAEQYF. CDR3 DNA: TGTGCCAGCAGTTACTCGGCCGAGCAGTACTTC.